The 9 T cell receptor beta chains below were found in one sample sequenced in a study of blood T cells in healthy people across ages. A second PCR of 7 to 11 cycles used a sample-barcoded 5' primer and a J-beta primer mix. TCRdb ran MiXCR on the 5' RACE reads and lists one entry per CDR3 protein. Counted here are approximately 1.5 million distinct CDR3 sequences, approximately 43% occurring once; the ten biggest clones make up 4%. Sequenced sample: blood. The receptors come from a woman aged 18-29 years in good health.

The chain employs TRBV7-2 and TRBJ1-2; weak D call: TRBD1 (5 bases). CDR1 SGHTA and CDR2 FQGNSA come from the germline V gene. The V gene lost 3 bases and the J gene lost 5 bases, with 13 bases spanning the gap. This CDR3 contains 14 residues. CDR3: CASSFLGLGYGYTF. CDR3 nucleotides: TGTGCCAGCAGCTTTCTGGGGCTCGGGTATGGCTACACCTTC.

The CDR3 region has the DNA TGTGCCAGCAGTTTACAGGGGGACGGAGAGACCCAGTACTTC. Translation gives CASSLQGDGETQYF. The rearrangement joins TRBV6-6 to TRBJ2-5, with TRBD1 matching over 8 bases. The ends lost 4 bases at V and 4 bases at J; junction bases unmatched: 5. Germline CDR1 MNHNY, CDR2 SVGAGI (reference sequence). CDR3 length: 14 amino acids.

The CDR3 loop reads CASSVEGAFYNEQYF. The CDR3 DNA reads as TGTGCCAGCAGCGTAGAGGGGGCCTTCTACAATGAGCAGTACTTC. This rearrangement joins TRBV9 to TRBJ2-1; 7 bases are shared with TRBD1. The J call is doubtful: the DNA matches TRBJ2-7 better. The CDR3 loop spans 15 amino acids. The germline gives CDR1 SGDLS, CDR2 YYNGEE.

The chain recombines TRBV29-1 with TRBJ1-1; a weak D match, TRBD1 (5 bases). CDR3 length: 15 amino acids. CDR1 and CDR2 (germline): SQVTM, ANQGSEA. Trimming shortened V by 6 bases and J by 0 bases, and 17 bases separated the two germline ends. The CDR3 DNA reads as TGCAGCGTAATGGGGGTTCTGGGCCTGAACACTGAAGCTTTCTTT. It codes for CSVMGVLGLNTEAFF. The full variable domain, its missing parts supplied by reference TRBV29-1 and TRBJ1-1, is SAVISQKPSRDICQRGTSLTIQCQVDSQVTMMFWYRQQPGQSLTLIATANQGSEATYESGFVIDKFPISRPNLTFSTLTVSNMSPEDSSIYLCSVMGVLGLNTEAFFGQGTRLTVV.

The CDR3 sequence: CASSRGQGPNTGELFF. The CDR3 nucleotides read TGTGCCAGCAGCCGTGGACAGGGCCCTAACACCGGGGAGCTGTTTTTT. The chain has TRBV7-9 and TRBJ2-2, with 8 bases fitting TRBD1. The CDR3 spans 16 residues. The J segment lost 2 bases and the V segment lost 5 bases, leaving 7 bases of the junction unmatched. Germline V gene lookup returns CDR1 SEHNR and CDR2 FQNEAQ (reference sequence). The full variable domain, rest sourced from reference TRBV7-9 and TRBJ2-2, is DTGVSQNPRHKITKRGQNVTFRCDPISEHNRLYWYRQTLGQGPEFLTYFQNEAQLEKSRLLSDRFSAERPKGSFSTLEIQRTEQGDSAMYLCASSRGQGPNTGELFFGEGSRLTVL.

The rearrangement links TRBV20-1 to TRBJ2-7; TRBD1 agrees at 9 bases. Germline loops: CDR1 DFQATT, CDR2 SNEGSKA (reference sequence). The CDR3 sequence is 16 residues long. V lost 2 bases and J lost 0; bases outside the gene matches: 8. The CDR3 DNA reads TGCAGTGCTAGACCTTGGCCGGGACAGGGCTCCTACGAGCAGTACTTC. This encodes CSARPWPGQGSYEQYF.

This clonotype has only a few counts. The rearrangement links TRBV5-1 to TRBJ2-7; 10 bases line up with TRBD2. Germline-derived CDR1 and CDR2 are SGHRS and YFSETQ. This CDR3 spans 15 amino acids. Trimming cost V 4 bases and J 2 bases; bases outside gene matches: 6. The CDR3 sequence is CASSNVAGGPYEQYF. The CDR3 nucleotides read TGCGCCAGCAGCAATGTAGCGGGAGGCCCCTACGAGCAGTACTTC.

The gene calls are TRBV28 and TRBJ1-2; perhaps TRBD1 as D (5 bases). The CDR3 is 15 residues long. Germline loops: CDR1 MDHEN, CDR2 SYDVKM. V lost 2 bases and J 6 bases, leaving 16 bases between the germline ends. The chain's CDR3 is CASSLTGASWDGYTF. CDR3 nucleotide sequence: TGTGCCAGCAGTTTAACTGGGGCGAGCTGGGATGGCTACACCTTC.

The rearrangement links TRBV6-5 to TRBJ2-1, with D possibly TRBD1 on 6 matching bases. This CDR3 comprises 15 residues. In germline, CDR1 is MNHEY, CDR2 SVGAGI. Trimming took 6 bases from V and 6 from J, leaving 18 bases between them. CDR3 amino acids: CASRLTGLRINEQFF. The CDR3 coding sequence is TGTGCCAGCAGGCTTACAGGGTTACGAATCAATGAGCAGTTCTTC.